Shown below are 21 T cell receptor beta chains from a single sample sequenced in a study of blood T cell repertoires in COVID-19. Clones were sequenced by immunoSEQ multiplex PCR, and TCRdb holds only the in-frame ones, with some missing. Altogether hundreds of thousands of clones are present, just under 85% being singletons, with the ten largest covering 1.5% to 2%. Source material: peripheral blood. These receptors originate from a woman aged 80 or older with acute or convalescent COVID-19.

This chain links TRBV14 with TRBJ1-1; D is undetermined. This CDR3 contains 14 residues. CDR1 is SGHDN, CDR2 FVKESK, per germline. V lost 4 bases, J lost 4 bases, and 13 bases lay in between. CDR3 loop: CASSRNSGSTEAFF. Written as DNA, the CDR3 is TGTGCCAGCAGCCGGAATTCGGGTAGCACTGAAGCTTTCTTT.

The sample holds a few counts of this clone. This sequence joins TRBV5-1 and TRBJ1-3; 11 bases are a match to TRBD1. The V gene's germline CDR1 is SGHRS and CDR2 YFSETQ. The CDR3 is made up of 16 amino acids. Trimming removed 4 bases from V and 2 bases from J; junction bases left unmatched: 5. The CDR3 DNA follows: TGCGCCAGCAGCGCGGGGACAGGGGGTCCTGGAAACACCATATATTTT. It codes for CASSAGTGGPGNTIYF.

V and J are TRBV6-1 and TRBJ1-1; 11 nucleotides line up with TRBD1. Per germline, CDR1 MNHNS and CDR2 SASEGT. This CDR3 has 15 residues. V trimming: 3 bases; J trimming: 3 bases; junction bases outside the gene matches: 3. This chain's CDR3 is CASSDLGQGDTEAFF. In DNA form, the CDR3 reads TGTGCCAGCAGTGACCTGGGACAGGGGGACACTGAAGCTTTCTTT.

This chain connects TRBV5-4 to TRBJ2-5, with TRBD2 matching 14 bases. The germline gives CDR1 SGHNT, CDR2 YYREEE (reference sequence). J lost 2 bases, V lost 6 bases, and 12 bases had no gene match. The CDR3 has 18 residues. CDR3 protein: CASMAGTSGGQSQETQYF. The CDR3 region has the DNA TGTGCCAGCATGGCTGGGACTAGCGGGGGACAAAGTCAAGAGACCCAGTACTTC.

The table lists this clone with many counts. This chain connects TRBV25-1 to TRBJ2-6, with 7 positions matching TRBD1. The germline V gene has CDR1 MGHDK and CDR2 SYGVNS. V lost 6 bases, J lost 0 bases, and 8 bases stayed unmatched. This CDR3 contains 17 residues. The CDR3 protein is CASRTGVPFSGANVLTF. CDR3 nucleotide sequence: TGTGCCAGCAGAACAGGGGTCCCTTTCTCTGGGGCCAACGTCCTGACTTTC.

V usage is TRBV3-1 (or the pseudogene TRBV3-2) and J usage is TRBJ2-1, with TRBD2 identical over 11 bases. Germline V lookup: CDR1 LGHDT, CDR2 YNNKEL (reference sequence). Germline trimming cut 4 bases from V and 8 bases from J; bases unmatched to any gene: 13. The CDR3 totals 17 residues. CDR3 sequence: CASSLGLAGGLSDEQFF. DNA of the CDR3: TGTGCCAGCAGCCTCGGACTAGCGGGTGGCCTTAGCGATGAGCAGTTCTTC.

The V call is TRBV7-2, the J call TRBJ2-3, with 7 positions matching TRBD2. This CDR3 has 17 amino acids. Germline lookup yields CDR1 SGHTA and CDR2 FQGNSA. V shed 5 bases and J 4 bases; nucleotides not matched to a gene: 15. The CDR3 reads CASSPRTTASGADTQYF. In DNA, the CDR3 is TGTGCCAGCAGCCCCCGGACTACCGCAAGCGGGGCAGATACGCAGTATTTT.

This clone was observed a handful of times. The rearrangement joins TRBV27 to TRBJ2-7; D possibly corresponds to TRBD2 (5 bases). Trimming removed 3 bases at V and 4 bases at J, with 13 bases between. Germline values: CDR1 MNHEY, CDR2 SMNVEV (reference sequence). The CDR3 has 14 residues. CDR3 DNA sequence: TGTGCCAGCAGTTTGACTTCGGGAATGTACGAGCAGTACTTC. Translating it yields CASSLTSGMYEQYF.

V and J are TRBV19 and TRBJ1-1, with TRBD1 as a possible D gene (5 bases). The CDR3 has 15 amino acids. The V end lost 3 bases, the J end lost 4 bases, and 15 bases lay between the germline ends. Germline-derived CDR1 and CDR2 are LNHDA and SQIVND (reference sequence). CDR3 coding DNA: TGTGCCAGTAGTATTAAACCCGAAGGGGTCACTGAAGCTTTCTTT. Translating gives CASSIKPEGVTEAFF.

The CDR3 protein is CASSSSGSSRLGYTF. The CDR3 coding sequence is TGTGCCAGCAGCTCCAGCGGGTCCTCACGGCTTGGCTACACCTTC. The chain carries TRBV7-3 and TRBJ1-2; D ambiguous. V was clipped by 4 bases and J by 7 bases, with 19 bases between them. The CDR3 totals 15 residues. Germline V gives CDR1 SGHTA, CDR2 FQGTGA.

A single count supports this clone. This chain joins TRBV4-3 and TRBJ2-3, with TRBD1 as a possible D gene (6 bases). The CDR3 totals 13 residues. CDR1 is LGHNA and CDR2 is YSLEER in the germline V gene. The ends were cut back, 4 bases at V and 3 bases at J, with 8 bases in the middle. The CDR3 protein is CASSLQGTDTQYF. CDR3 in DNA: TGCGCCAGCAGCCTACAGGGAACAGATACGCAGTATTTT.

The CDR3 sequence is CASSLMDRSIGGYTF. The DNA of the CDR3 is TGCGCCAGCAGCTTAATGGACAGGTCCATAGGTGGCTACACCTTC. The chain couples TRBV5-1 to TRBJ1-2; TRBD1 agrees at 7 bases. The CDR3 loop spans 15 amino acids. V shed 2 bases and J 7 bases; nucleotides not matched to a gene: 11. Germline V gene sequence: CDR1 SGHRS, CDR2 YFSETQ.

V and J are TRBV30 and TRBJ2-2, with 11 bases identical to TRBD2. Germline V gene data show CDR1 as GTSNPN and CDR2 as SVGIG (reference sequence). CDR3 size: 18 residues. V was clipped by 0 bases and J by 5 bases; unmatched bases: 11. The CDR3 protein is CAWSVLAGAGPQTGELFF. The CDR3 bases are TGTGCCTGGAGTGTACTAGCGGGAGCGGGACCTCAGACCGGGGAGCTGTTTTTT.

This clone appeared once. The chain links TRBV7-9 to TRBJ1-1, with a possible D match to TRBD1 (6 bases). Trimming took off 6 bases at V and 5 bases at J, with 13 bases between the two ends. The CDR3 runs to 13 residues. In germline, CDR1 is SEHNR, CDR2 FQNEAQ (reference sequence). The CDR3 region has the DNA TGTGCCAGCAGTTACAGGGCTGGGACTGAAGCTTTCTTT. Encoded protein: CASSYRAGTEAFF. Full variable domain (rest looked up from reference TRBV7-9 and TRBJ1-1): DTGVSQNPRHKITKRGQNVTFRCDPISEHNRLYWYRQTLGQGPEFLTYFQNEAQLEKSRLLSDRFSAERPKGSFSTLEIQRTEQGDSAMYLCASSYRAGTEAFFGQGTRLTVV.

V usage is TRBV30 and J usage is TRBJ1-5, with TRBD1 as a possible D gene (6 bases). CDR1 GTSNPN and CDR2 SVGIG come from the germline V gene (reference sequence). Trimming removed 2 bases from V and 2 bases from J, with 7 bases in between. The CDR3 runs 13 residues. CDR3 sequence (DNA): TGTGCCTGGAGTAACAGGGGCAATCAGCCCCAGCATTTT. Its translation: CAWSNRGNQPQHF.

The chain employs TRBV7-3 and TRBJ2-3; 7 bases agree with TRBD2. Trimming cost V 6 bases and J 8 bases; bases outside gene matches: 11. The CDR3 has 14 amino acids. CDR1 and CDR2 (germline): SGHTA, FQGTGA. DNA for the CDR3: TGTGCCAGCAGTCTCGGAGAAGGGAGGGGTACGCAGTATTTT. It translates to CASSLGEGRGTQYF.

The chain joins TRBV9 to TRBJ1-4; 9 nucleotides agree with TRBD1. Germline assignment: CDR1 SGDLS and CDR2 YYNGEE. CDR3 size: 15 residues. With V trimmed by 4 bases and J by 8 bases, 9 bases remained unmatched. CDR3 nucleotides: TGTGCCAGCAGCCCCGGACAGGGGCAGAGCGAAAAACTGTTTTTT. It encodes CASSPGQGQSEKLFF.

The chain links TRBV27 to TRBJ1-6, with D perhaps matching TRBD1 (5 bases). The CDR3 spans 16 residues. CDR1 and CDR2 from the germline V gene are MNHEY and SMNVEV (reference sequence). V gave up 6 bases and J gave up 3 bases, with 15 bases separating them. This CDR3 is CASRFRVGLYNSPLHF. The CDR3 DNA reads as TGTGCCAGCAGATTCAGGGTTGGCCTCTATAATTCACCCCTCCACTTT.

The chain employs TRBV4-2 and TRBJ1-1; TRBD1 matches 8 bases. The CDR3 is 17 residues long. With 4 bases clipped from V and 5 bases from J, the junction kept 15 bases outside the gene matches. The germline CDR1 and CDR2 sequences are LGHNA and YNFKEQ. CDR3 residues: CASSRDPQTGDRTEAFF. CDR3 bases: TGTGCCAGCAGCCGAGACCCACAGACAGGGGATCGGACTGAAGCTTTCTTT.

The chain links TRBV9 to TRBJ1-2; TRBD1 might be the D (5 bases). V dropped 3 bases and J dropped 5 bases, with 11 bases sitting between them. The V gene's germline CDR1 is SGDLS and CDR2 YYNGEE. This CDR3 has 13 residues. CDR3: CASSAPRGYGYTF. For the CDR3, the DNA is TGTGCCAGCAGCGCCCCACGGGGGTATGGCTACACCTTC.

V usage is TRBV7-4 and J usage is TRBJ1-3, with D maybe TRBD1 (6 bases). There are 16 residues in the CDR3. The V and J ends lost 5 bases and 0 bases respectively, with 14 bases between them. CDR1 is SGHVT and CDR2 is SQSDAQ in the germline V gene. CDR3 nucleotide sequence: TGTGCCAGCAGCCCCCCCCAGGGGCACTCTGGAAACACCATATATTTT. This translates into CASSPPQGHSGNTIYF.